The 12 T cell receptor beta chains reported below all come from one sample, sequenced in a study of tumor and adjacent non-tumor tissue in lung cancer. The template was RNA from unsorted bulk tissue. A modified ARM-PCR protocol with three rounds of nested PCR amplified TCRbeta. TCRdb redid the calling of the multiplex PCR reads with MiXCR, one entry per CDR3 protein. Of 65,000 to 95,000 distinct CDR3 sequences detected, about two thirds appear once; the ten largest clones hold around 12%. The sequencing input was lung tumor tissue. The receptors were sampled from a woman between 65 and 79 years old with non-small cell lung cancer.

The rearrangement uses TRBV5-6 and TRBJ1-2, with TRBD1 matching 7 bases. Germline lookup yields CDR1 SGHDT and CDR2 YYEEEE. The CDR3 spans 15 residues. The chain's CDR3 is CAISLKQGNNYGYTF. CDR3 DNA sequence: TGTGCTATCAGCTTGAAACAGGGGAATAACTATGGCTACACCTTC.

This clonotype was seen ten or more times. The rearrangement links TRBV29-1 to TRBJ1-4, with D possibly being TRBD1 (5 bases). The CDR3 spans 13 residues. Germline CDR1 and CDR2: SQVTM and ANQGSEA. Trimming removed 6 bases at V and 8 bases at J, with 16 bases between. The CDR3 loop reads CSVGRDQREKLFF. CDR3 in DNA: TGCAGCGTGGGGCGCGATCAACGGGAAAAACTGTTTTTT.

The table lists this clonotype with many counts. The chain joins TRBV5-1 to TRBJ2-1; D is ambiguous. The CDR3 consists of 16 residues. Germline values: CDR1 SGHRS, CDR2 YFSETQ. V was cut by 4 bases and J by 2 bases, with 16 bases left in between. CDR3 bases: TGCGCCAGCAGCCTTGATTATGGCGGCCCCTACAATGAGCAGTTCTTC. This gives the protein CASSLDYGGPYNEQFF.

Comment on this clonotype: It may be a read error: a sequence one base away is much more abundant. J is TRBJ2-5 and V is TRBV5-1; tentatively, D is TRBD2 (6 bases). CDR1 and CDR2 from the germline V gene are SGHRS and YFSETQ. V was clipped by 4 bases and J by 2 bases, with 15 bases between them. The length of the CDR3 is 15 residues. For the CDR3, the DNA is TGCGCCAGCAGCGGGGGTGCGGGACCTCAAGAGACCCAGTACTTC. Translated, it gives CASSGGAGPQETQYF.

There are many counts of this clonotype. The rearrangement uses TRBV30 and TRBJ2-7; 8 bases match TRBD1. This CDR3 has 12 residues. Germline loops: CDR1 GTSNPN, CDR2 SVGIG (reference sequence). J gave up 7 bases and V 7 bases, and 9 bases lay outside the gene matches. This CDR3 reads CALTGQGFEQYF. As DNA, the CDR3 is TGTGCCTTAACCGGACAGGGATTTGAGCAGTACTTC.

Of note for this clonotype: One end of the junction fails to match germline, which may point to a read error. The gene calls are TRBV6-5 and TRBJ1-4, with unresolved D. The germline gives CDR1 MNHEY, CDR2 SVGAGI. CDR3 length: 14 residues. CDR3 amino acids: CASSYFRRYERLFF. The CDR3 DNA reads TGTGCCAGCAGTTACTTCCGGCGGTATGAAAGACTGTTTTTT.

This chain joins TRBV4-1 and TRBJ1-1; D may be TRBD1 (5 bases). The V end was cut by 1 base, the J end by 7 bases, with 16 bases between. Germline V gives CDR1 MGHRA, CDR2 YSYEKL. The CDR3 totals 15 residues. CDR3 amino acids: CASSQGLCRANEAFF. The CDR3 DNA sequence: TGCGCCAGCAGCCAAGGCCTATGCAGGGCGAATGAAGCTTTCTTT.

Points on this clonotype: A read error may produce the germline difference seen at one junction end. CDR3 amino acids: CTSGPGPPNIQYF. CDR3 DNA: TGTACTAGTGGTCCGGGACCCCCAAACATTCAGTACTTC. The chain links TRBV12-5 to TRBJ2-4; D assignment may be TRBD1 or TRBD2 (5 bases each). The germline V gene has CDR1 LGHNT and CDR2 FRNRAP. The CDR3 spans 13 residues.

As for this clonotype: At one boundary the junction diverges from the germline segment, which might be a read error. V is TRBV29-1 and J is TRBJ2-1, with no clear D. The CDR3 contains 12 residues. CDR1 and CDR2 (germline): SQVTM, ANQGSEA. The CDR3 nucleotides are TGCAGGGTTGCAAATAACGGGAATGAGCAGTTCTTC. This sequence encodes CRVANNGNEQFF.

As regards this clonotype: A much larger clone sits a single nucleotide away, making a read error possible. V is TRBV7-2 and J is TRBJ2-3, with a possible D match to TRBD1 (6 bases). The CDR3 has 14 residues. Germline V gene sequence: CDR1 SGHTA, CDR2 FQGNSA. Trimming removed 4 bases at V and 3 bases at J, with 11 bases between. CDR3 bases: TGTGCCAGCAGCTCAGACAGGTGTACAGATACGCAGTATTTT. Its protein is CASSSDRCTDTQYF.

V is TRBV12-3 or TRBV12-4 and J is TRBJ2-3; 9 nucleotides agree with TRBD1. CDR3 length: 14 residues. V dropped 10 bases and J dropped 5; count of bases not matched to a gene: 10. The CDR3 protein is CATSWTGAIDTQYF. CDR3 in DNA: TGTGCCACGTCCTGGACAGGGGCGATAGATACGCAGTATTTT.

In DNA form, the CDR3 reads TGTGCTGGCACACAGGGAGGGAACACCGGGGAGCTGTTTTTT. It codes for CAGTQGGNTGELFF. The chain uses TRBV28 and TRBJ2-2, with D tentatively TRBD1 or TRBD2 (6 bases each). The length of the CDR3 is 14 residues. CDR1 MDHEN and CDR2 SYDVKM come from the germline V gene.